Below, one T cell receptor (beta chain) is given with its context. Its antigen is as yet unknown. PCR was performed using 60 Vbeta and 13 Jbeta primers. Sequenced by immunoSEQ multiplex PCR; TCRdb stores in-frame clones only, minus some. The sample consists of some 180,000 clones, 79% of them appearing once. This entry comes from a study of cytomegalovirus exposure and HLA in healthy donors. Regarding the study as a whole: Previous analysis showed most TCR beta V segments were productive about 87% or about 30% of the time.

The TCR sequence derives from a woman aged 25 to 39 in good health and CMV-seropositive. Specimen: PBMCs.

Here the CDR3 reads CASSVQGARWEKLFF. CDR3 in DNA: TGTGCCAGCAGCGTACAGGGGGCCCGGTGGGAAAAACTGTTTTTT. The chain uses TRBV25-1 and TRBJ1-4; 9 positions match TRBD1. The V segment lost 6 bases and the J segment 8 bases; nucleotides outside the gene matches: 10. The CDR3 is 15 residues long. The V gene's germline CDR1 is MGHDK and CDR2 SYGVNS.